The rows below give T cell receptor beta chains drawn from one sample of a study of CD8 T cells in ankylosing spondylitis. A single record per CDR3 protein comes from TCRdb applying MiXCR to the 5' RACE reads. In the table there are about 160,000 distinct CDR3 sequences, 9.8% of which are singletons. The sequencing sample was made of blood, either unsorted or a sorted T cell fraction (not recorded which). The receptors stem from a female donor with ankylosing spondylitis or in good health (not recorded which). Both conserved end residues are part of each CDR3. D genes are given only for firm matches. Rows give clone size only sometimes, using once, few, many, or a class for an expanded clone.

V	size	length	D	J	DNA	CDR3
TRBV7-9	few	15	NA	TRBJ1-2	TGTGCCAGCAGCCTAGGGACATCCAGCAACTATGGCTACACCTTC	CASSLGTSSNYGYTF
TRBV18	NA	15	TRBD1	TRBJ1-1	TGTGCCAGCTCACCTTTCTCAGGGGGCGCCGGTGAAGCTTTCTTT	CASSPFSGGAGEAFF
TRBV24-1	many	13	NA	TRBJ1-2	TGTGCCACCAGTGATTTGCGGCGGGAAGGCTACACCTTC	CATSDLRREGYTF
TRBV6-6	NA	13	NA	TRBJ2-1	TGTGCCAGCAGTTCCTTACTAGACAATGAGCAGTTCTTC	CASSSLLDNEQFF
TRBV2	many	15	NA	TRBJ1-5	TGTGCCAGCAGTGAAGCGCGCGGTAGCAATCAGCCCCAGCATTTT	CASSEARGSNQPQHF
TRBV4-3	NA	16	NA	TRBJ2-1	TGCGCCAGCAGCCAAGATGTGCGGGGCCCGTACAATGAGCAGTTCTTC	CASSQDVRGPYNEQFF
TRBV10-3	few	12	TRBD1	TRBJ1-1	TGTGCCATCGGGACAGGGAACACTGAAGCTTTCTTT	CAIGTGNTEAFF
TRBV9	many	16	NA	TRBJ2-5	TGTGCCAGCAGCGTAGAGGGACGGCCCGGGGGAGAGACCCAGTACTTC	CASSVEGRPGGETQYF
TRBV7-9	many	16	TRBD1	TRBJ1-1	TGTGCCAGCAGTTATCCCCCGGGACAGTTGAACACTGAAGCTTTCTTT	CASSYPPGQLNTEAFF
TRBV5-4	NA	13	NA	TRBJ1-1	TGTGCCAGCAGCGTTTTAATGAACACTGAAGCTTTCTTT	CASSVLMNTEAFF
TRBV4-3	NA	14	NA	TRBJ1-1	TGCGGCAGCAGCCAAGGCCGACAGTACACTGAAGCTTTCTTT	CGSSQGRQYTEAFF
TRBV15	few	16	TRBD2	TRBJ2-1	TGTGCCACCAGCAGAGGGACTAGCGGGAGAGGAAATGAGCAGTTCTTC	CATSRGTSGRGNEQFF
TRBV6-2/TRBV6-3	NA	13	NA	TRBJ2-1	TGTGCCAGCAGTTATTTAATTCTGGATGAGCAGTTCTTC	CASSYLILDEQFF
TRBV28	NA	13	TRBD2	TRBJ2-3	TGTGCCAGCCACGGACTAGGCGGAGATACGCAGTATTTT	CASHGLGGDTQYF
TRBV7-9	few	13	NA	TRBJ2-5	TGTGCCAGCAGCTTAAGCGTGGCGGAGACCCAGTACTTC	CASSLSVAETQYF
TRBV27	few	16	TRBD1	TRBJ2-7	TGTGCCAGCAGTTCCTCCGGGACAGGTGATTACTACGAGCAGTACTTC	CASSSSGTGDYYEQYF
TRBV7-8	NA	11	NA	TRBJ2-2	TGTGCCAGCAGTATTAGGGGGGAGCTGTTTTTT	CASSIRGELFF
TRBV20-1	NA	12	NA	TRBJ1-2	TGCAGTGCTAGGGCCACAGGATATGGCTACACCTTC	CSARATGYGYTF
TRBV30	NA	14	NA	TRBJ2-1	TGTGCCTGGAGGGAGGGTAGCGGAAACAATGAGCAGTTCTTC	CAWREGSGNNEQFF
TRBV2	NA	14	TRBD1	TRBJ1-5	TGTGCCAGCAAGGACAGGGGTAGCAATCAGCCCCAGCATTTT	CASKDRGSNQPQHF
TRBV9	NA	15	TRBD2	TRBJ2-7	TGTGCCAGCAGTAGTAGCGGGAGTAGCTCCTACGAGCAGTACTTC	CASSSSGSSSYEQYF
TRBV29-1	many	13	TRBD1	TRBJ2-7	TGCAGCGCCGGGGACAGGCGTGTGAGCGAGCAGTACTTC	CSAGDRRVSEQYF
TRBV4-2	NA	17	NA	TRBJ1-2	TGTGCCAGCAGCCAAGTCAGCGACCGATTTCACCCCGATGGCTACACCTTC	CASSQVSDRFHPDGYTF
TRBV15	NA	15	NA	TRBJ2-5	TGTGCCACCAGCCGTACATTTAGCGTGTTGGAGACCCAGTACTTC	CATSRTFSVLETQYF
TRBV4-1	NA	14	NA	TRBJ1-1	TGCGCCAGCAGCCAAGCCGATATGAACACTGAAGCTTTCTTT	CASSQADMNTEAFF
TRBV21-1	NA	16	NA	TRBJ2-1	TGTGCCAGCAGCAAAGGGAGGCCTTGTCCCTACAATGAGCAGTTCTTC	CASSKGRPCPYNEQFF
TRBV7-6	NA	15	NA	TRBJ2-7	TGTGCCAGCAGCCTAAGGGGGGAGCTATGGGACGAGCAGTACTTC	CASSLRGELWDEQYF
TRBV5-1	NA	15	NA	TRBJ2-5	TGCGCCAGCAGCTTTCCGGTACAGTCTCAAGAGACCCAGTACTTC	CASSFPVQSQETQYF
TRBV12-3/TRBV12-4	few	13	NA	TRBJ2-5	TGTGCCAGCAGCACCTCTGGGATAGAGACCCAGTACTTC	CASSTSGIETQYF
TRBV12-3/TRBV12-4	few	14	NA	TRBJ2-5	TGTGCCAGCAGTTCGACAGCATACCAAGAGACCCAGTACTTC	CASSSTAYQETQYF
TRBV5-5	few	14	NA	TRBJ1-5	TGTGCCAGCAGCGGTGACGTTAGCAATCAGCCCCAGCATTTT	CASSGDVSNQPQHF
TRBV14	few	17	TRBD1	TRBJ2-2	TGTGCCAGCAGCCTTCGGACAGGGAGAACGAACACCGGGGAGCTGTTTTTT	CASSLRTGRTNTGELFF
TRBV27	NA	12	NA	TRBJ1-1	TGTGCCAGCAGTTTAACCGGGGTTGAGGCTTTCTTT	CASSLTGVEAFF
TRBV21-1	NA	16	NA	TRBJ2-1	TGTGCCAGCAGCCCGGCCGAGGAGCGGGAGAGGGGTGAGCAGTTCTTC	CASSPAEERERGEQFF
TRBV5-4	NA	13	TRBD1	TRBJ1-1	TGTGCCAGCAGCCGAAGAGGGGACAGGGGAGCTTTCTTT	CASSRRGDRGAFF
TRBV5-6	NA	15	NA	TRBJ2-2	TGTGCCAGCAGCTTCAGCGGAGCGAACACCGGGGAGCTGTTTTTT	CASSFSGANTGELFF
TRBV3-1	NA	20	TRBD2	TRBJ2-1	TGTGCCAGCAGCCAAGAGTTTGGGACTAGTCCGTTACAAGCCTACAATGAGCAGTTCTTC	CASSQEFGTSPLQAYNEQFF